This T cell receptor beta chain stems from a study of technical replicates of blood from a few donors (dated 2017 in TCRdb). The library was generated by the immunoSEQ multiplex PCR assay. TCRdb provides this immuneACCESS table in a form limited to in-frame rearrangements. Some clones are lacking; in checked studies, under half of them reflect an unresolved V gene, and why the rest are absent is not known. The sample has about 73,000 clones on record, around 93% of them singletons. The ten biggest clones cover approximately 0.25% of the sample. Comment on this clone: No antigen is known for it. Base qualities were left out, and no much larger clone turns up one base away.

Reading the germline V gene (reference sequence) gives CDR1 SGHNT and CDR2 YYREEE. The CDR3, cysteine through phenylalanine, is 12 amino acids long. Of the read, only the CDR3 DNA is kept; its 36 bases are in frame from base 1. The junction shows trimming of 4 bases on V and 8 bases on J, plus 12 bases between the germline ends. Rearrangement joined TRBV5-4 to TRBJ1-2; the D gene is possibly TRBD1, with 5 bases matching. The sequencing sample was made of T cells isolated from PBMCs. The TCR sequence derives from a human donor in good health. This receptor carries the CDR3 CASSLTRGGYTF. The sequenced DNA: TGTGCCAGCAGCCTGACAAGGGGCGGCTACACCTTC.